The clone carrying this T cell receptor beta chain was seen a handful of times. As yet, its antigen is unknown. The data derive from a study of T cell repertoires in cytomegalovirus infection. On the study more broadly: CMV epitopes in the study were HLA-C-restricted (recently identified) and HLA-B-restricted (well studied). CMV infection and matching HLA type were both indicated by public TCR beta signatures. Study results and caveats: Summed public TCR beta family frequency identified CMV carriers bearing the relevant HLA.

TCRdb recomputed calls from the reads with MiXCR, one row per CDR3 protein. The sample records fewer than 900,000 distinct CDR3 sequences, about 29% being singletons. This CDR3 contains 15 residues. The V end was cut by 1 base, the J end by 1 base, with 8 bases between. The germline gives CDR1 MNHEY, CDR2 SMNVEV (reference sequence). The TCR originated in a human donor in good health (CMV status not recorded). Some clones in this sample may be carry-over from other donors' samples. This chain connects TRBV27 to TRBJ1-5; D gene ambiguous. This specimen consisted of cultured CD8+ T cells from PBMCs, obtained from culture after CMV antigen stimulation. CDR3 DNA sequence: TGTGCCAGCAGTTTATATTTGTCCAGCAATCAGCCCCAGCATTTT. Its translation: CASSLYLSSNQPQHF.